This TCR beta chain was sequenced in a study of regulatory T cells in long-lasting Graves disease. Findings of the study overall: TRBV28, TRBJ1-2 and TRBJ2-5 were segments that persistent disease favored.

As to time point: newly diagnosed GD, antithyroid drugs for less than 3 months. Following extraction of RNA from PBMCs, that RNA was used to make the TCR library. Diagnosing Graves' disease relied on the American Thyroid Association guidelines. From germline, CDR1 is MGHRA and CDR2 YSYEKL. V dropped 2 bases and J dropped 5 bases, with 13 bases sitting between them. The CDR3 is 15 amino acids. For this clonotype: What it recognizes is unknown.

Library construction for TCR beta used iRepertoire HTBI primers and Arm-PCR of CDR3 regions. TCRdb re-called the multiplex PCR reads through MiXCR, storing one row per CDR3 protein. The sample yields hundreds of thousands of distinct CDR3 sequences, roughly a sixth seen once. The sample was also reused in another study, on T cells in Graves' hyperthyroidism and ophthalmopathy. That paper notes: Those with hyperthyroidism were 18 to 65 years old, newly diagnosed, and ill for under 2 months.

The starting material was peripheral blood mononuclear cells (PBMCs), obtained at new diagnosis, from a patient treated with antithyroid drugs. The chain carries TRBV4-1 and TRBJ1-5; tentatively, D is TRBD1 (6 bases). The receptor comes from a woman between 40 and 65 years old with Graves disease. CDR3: CASSQRQGSDQPQHF. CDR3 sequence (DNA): TGCGCCAGCAGCCAACGCCAGGGGAGCGATCAGCCCCAGCATTTT.